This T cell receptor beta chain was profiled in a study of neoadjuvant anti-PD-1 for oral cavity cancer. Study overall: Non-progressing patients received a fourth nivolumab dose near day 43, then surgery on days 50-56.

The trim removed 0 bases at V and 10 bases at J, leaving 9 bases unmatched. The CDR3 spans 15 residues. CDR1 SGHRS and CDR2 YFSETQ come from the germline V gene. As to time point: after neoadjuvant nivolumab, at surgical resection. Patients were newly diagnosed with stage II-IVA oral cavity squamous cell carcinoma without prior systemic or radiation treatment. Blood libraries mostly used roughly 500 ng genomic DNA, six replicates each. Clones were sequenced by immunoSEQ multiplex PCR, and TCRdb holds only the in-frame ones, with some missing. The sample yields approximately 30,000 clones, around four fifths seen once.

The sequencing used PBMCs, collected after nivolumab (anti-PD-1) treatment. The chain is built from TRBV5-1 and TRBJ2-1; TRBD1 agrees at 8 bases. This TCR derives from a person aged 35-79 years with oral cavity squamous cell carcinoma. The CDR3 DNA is TGCGCCAGCAGCTTGGCGACAGGGGTCCTTGGGGAGCAGTTCTTC. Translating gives CASSLATGVLGEQFF. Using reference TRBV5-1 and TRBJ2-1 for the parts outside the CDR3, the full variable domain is KAGVTQTPRYLIKTRGQQVTLSCSPISGHRSVSWYQQTPGQGLQFLFEYFSETQRNKGNFPGRFSGRQFSNSRSEMNVSTLELGDSALYLCASSLATGVLGEQFFGPGTRLTVL.